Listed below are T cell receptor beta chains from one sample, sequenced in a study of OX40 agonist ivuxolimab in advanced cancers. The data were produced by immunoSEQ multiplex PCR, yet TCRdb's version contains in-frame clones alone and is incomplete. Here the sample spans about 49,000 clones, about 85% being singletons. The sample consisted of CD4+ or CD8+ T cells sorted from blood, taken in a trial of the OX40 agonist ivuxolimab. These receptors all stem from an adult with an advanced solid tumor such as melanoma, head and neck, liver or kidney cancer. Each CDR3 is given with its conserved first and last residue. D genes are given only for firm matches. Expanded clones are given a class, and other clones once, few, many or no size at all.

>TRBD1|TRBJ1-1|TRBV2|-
TGTGCCAGTCAGGGGGGCACTGAAGCTTTCTTT
CASQGGTEAFF
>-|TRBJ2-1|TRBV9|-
TGTGCCAGCAGCGTAGTCTGGAATGAGCAGTTCTTC
CASSVVWNEQFF
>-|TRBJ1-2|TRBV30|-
TGTGCCTGGAGGAGGGACGAGCGTCTTGCTAACTATGGCTACACCTTC
CAWRRDERLANYGYTF
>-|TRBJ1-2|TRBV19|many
TGTGCCAGTAGCCTGACAGCTTCCGCCAACTATGGCTACACCTTC
CASSLTASANYGYTF
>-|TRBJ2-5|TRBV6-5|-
TGTGCCAGCAGTTACTCTTGGGGTAGCGGCAAAGAGACCCAGTACTTC
CASSYSWGSGKETQYF
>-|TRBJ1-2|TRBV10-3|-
TGTGCCATCAGTGGTGGCGGTTTCAACTATGGCTACACCTTC
CAISGGGFNYGYTF
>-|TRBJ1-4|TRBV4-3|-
TGCGCCAGCAGCCAAGATCGGGTGCAGGGAGGTATTAATGAAAAACTGTTTTTT
CASSQDRVQGGINEKLFF
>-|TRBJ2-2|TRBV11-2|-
TGTGCCAGCAGCTCCGGAGGGGGCGGGCCCGGGGAGCTGTTTTTT
CASSSGGGGPGELFF
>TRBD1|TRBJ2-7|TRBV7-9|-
TGTGCCAGCAGCTCCCCCGGGACAGGATCCTACGAGCAGTACTTC
CASSSPGTGSYEQYF
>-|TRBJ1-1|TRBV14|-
TGTGCCAGCAGCGCCCTGCTATACGGGGAGAGGACTGAAGCTTTCTTT
CASSALLYGERTEAFF
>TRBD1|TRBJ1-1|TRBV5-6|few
TGTGCCAGCAGCTTCGGGACAGGGATTTCCACTGAAGCTTTCTTT
CASSFGTGISTEAFF
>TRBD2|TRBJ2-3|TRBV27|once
TGTGCCAGCAGTTTATATAGCGGGGGAGGAACGCAGTATTTT
CASSLYSGGGTQYF
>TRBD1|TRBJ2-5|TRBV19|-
TGTGCCAGTAGTACCCCACAGGGGCCCCTAAGGGAGACCCAGTACTTC
CASSTPQGPLRETQYF
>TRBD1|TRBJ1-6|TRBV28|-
TGTGCCAGCAGCTCCCGGGACAGGGTGAATTCACCCCTCCACTTT
CASSSRDRVNSPLHF
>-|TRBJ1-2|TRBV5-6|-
TGTGCCAGCAGTTTTTTGACAGCGAACTATGGCTACACCTTC
CASSFLTANYGYTF
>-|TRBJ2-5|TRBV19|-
TGTGCCAGTAGTAAGACAGCTCAAGAGACCCAGTACTTC
CASSKTAQETQYF
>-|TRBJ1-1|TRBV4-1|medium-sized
TGCGCCAGCAGCCAAGATCAGGCTCCGGCTTTCTTT
CASSQDQAPAFF
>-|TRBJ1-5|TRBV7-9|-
TGTGCCAGCAGCTTTTCCACTGATCAGCCCCAGCATTTT
CASSFSTDQPQHF
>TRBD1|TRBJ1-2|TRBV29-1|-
TGCAGCGTTGATGGGGGGACAGGGGCGGACTATGGCTACACCTTC
CSVDGGTGADYGYTF
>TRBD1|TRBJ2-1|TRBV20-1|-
TGCAGCGGGGACGACAGGGGGCAGTTCTTC
CSGDDRGQFF
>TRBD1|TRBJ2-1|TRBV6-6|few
TGTGCCAGCATCCAGACAGGGGGTTACAATGAGCAGTTCTTC
CASIQTGGYNEQFF
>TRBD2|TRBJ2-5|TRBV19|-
TGTGCCAGTAGTTCGACTAGCGGGGGATTAGAGACCCAGTACTTC
CASSSTSGGLETQYF
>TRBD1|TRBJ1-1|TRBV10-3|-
TGTGCCATCAGTGAGGGGGACAGGGACTTAGAAGCTTTCTTT
CAISEGDRDLEAFF
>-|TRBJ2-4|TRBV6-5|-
TGTGCCAGCAGTTACTCATCGGCAGGGATAAACATTCAGTACTTC
CASSYSSAGINIQYF
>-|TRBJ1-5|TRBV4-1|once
TGCGCCAGCAGCCAAGGGACAGCAGATAGCAATCAGCCCCAGCATTTT
CASSQGTADSNQPQHF
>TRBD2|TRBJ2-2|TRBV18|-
TGTGCCAGCTCACCGGCCTTCGGGGGGACCGGGGAGCTGTTTTTT
CASSPAFGGTGELFF